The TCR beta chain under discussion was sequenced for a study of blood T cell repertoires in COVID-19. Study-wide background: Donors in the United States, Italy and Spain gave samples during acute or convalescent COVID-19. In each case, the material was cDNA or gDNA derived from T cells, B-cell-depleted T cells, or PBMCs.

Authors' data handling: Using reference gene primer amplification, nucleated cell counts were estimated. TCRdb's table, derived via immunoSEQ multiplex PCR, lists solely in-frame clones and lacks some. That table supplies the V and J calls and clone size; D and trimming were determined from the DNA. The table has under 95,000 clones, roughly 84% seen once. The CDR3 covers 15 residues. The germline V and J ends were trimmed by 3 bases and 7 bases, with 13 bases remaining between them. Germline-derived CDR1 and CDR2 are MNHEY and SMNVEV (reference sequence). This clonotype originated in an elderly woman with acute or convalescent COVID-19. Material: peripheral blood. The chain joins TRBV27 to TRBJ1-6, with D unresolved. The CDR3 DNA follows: TGTGCCAGCAGTTTGGGAGCGCAGATCAATTCACCCCTCCACTTT. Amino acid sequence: CASSLGAQINSPLHF.